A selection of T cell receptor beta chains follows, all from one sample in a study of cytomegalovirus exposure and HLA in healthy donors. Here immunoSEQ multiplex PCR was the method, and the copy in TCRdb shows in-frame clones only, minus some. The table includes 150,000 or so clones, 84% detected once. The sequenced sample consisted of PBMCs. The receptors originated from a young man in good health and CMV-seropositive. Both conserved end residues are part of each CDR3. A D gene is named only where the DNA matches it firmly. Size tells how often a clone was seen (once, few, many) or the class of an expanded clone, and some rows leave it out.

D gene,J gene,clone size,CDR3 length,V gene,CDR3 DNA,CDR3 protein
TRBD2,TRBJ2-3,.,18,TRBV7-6,TGTGCCAGCAGCTTATCAATAATGGCGGGGGGTTACCCAGATACGCAGTATTTT,CASSLSIMAGGYPDTQYF
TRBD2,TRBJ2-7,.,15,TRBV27,TGTGCCAGCAGCCTGGAAACCGGGAGGACCTACGAGCAGTACTTC,CASSLETGRTYEQYF
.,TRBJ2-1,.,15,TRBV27,TGTGCCAGCAACCGGACTCCCTTGGGATACAATGAGCAGTTCTTC,CASNRTPLGYNEQFF
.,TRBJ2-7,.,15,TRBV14,TGTGCCAGCAGCCGGATGGGGGGTAGCTCCTACGAGCAGTACTTC,CASSRMGGSSYEQYF
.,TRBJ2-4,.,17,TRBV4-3,TGCGCCAGCAGCCAAGGCCCCGTAGGGGTAGCCAAAAACATTCAGTACTTC,CASSQGPVGVAKNIQYF
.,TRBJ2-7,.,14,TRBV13,TGTGCCAGCAGCCGAGACACGTTCTCCTACGAGCAGTACTTC,CASSRDTFSYEQYF
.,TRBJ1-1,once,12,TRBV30,TGTGCCTGGAGTGGGTACAGAACTGAAGCTTTCTTT,CAWSGYRTEAFF
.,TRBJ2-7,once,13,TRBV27,TGTGCCAGCAGTTGGAGGGGTCGAGCGGAGCAGTACTTC,CASSWRGRAEQYF
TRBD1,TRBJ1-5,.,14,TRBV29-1,TGCAGCGTTAATGACAGGGGTAGCAATCAGCCCCAGCATTTT,CSVNDRGSNQPQHF
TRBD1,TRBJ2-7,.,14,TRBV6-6,TGTGCCAGCAGTTACTCCGCAGGGGGCTACGAGCAGTACTTC,CASSYSAGGYEQYF
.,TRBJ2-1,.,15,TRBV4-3,TGCGCCAGCAGCCAAGATGGCAGGGCAGCCGATGAGCAGTTCTTC,CASSQDGRAADEQFF
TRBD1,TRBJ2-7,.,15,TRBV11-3,TGTGCCAGCAGCTTCGGACAGGGGCACACCTACGAGCAGTACTTC,CASSFGQGHTYEQYF
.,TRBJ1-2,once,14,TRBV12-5,TGTGCTAGTGGTCCCCCGGTGGGGCTCTATGGCTACACCTTC,CASGPPVGLYGYTF
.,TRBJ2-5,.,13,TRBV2,TGTGCCAGCAGTGGGACGGGAAGTGAGACCCAGTACTTC,CASSGTGSETQYF
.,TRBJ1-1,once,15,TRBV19,TGTGCCAGTAGTATTTCATCGACACTTAACACTGAAGCTTTCTTT,CASSISSTLNTEAFF
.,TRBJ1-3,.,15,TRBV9,TGTGCCAGCAGCGTAGGGCAGGGTCCTGGAAACACCATATATTTT,CASSVGQGPGNTIYF
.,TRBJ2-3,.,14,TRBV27,TGTGCCAGCAGTTTTCGTGCGTTGCGGGATACGCAGTATTTT,CASSFRALRDTQYF
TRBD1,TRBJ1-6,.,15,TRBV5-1,TGCGCCAGCAGCTTAGGACAGGCGGATAATTCACCCCTCCACTTT,CASSLGQADNSPLHF
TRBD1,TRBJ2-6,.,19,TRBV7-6,TGTGCCAGCACCATACGGGGGGACAGGGGGCTAGTTGGGGCCAACGTCCTGACTTTC,CASTIRGDRGLVGANVLTF
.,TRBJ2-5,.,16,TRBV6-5,TGTGCCAGCAGTTACTCATCGGGGGACGGTCAAGAGACCCAGTACTTC,CASSYSSGDGQETQYF
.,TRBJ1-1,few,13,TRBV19,TGTGCCAGTAGTCACAAGGGGGACACTGAAGCTTTCTTT,CASSHKGDTEAFF
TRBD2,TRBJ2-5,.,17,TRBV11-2,TGTGCCAGCACCGAACACCCTTCGACTAGCATTCAAGAGACCCAGTACTTC,CASTEHPSTSIQETQYF
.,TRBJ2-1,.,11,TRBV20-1,TGCAGTGCTTACCCTCCTCTCGGGCAGTTCTTC,CSAYPPLGQFF
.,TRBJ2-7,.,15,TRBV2,TGTGCCAGCAGCGACCTTGTTCCAGGGGTCTACGAGCAGTACTTC,CASSDLVPGVYEQYF
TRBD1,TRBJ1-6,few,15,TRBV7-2,TGTGCCAGCAGCTTAGCACAGGGGGTCTCTTCACCCCTCCACTTT,CASSLAQGVSSPLHF
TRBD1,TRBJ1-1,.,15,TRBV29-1,TGCAGCGTTGATTTCAGGGGGCAGGGGGACACTGAAGCTTTCTTT,CSVDFRGQGDTEAFF
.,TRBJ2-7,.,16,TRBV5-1,TGCGCCAGCAGCCAGCTAAGACTAGACGTACCCTACGAGCAGTACTTC,CASSQLRLDVPYEQYF
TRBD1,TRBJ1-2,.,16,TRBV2,TGTGCCAGCAGTGAAGCGCTTAGGGACAGGGCAGGTGGCTACACCTTC,CASSEALRDRAGGYTF
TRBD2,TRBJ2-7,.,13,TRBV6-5,TGTGCCAGCACCCCGACTAGCTTAGGCGAGCAGTACTTC,CASTPTSLGEQYF
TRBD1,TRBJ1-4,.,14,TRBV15,TGTGCCACCAGCATAGACAGGGGGAATGAAAAACTGTTTTTT,CATSIDRGNEKLFF
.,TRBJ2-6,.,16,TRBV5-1,TGCGCCAGCAGCTTGATGTCCAGCTCTGGGGCCAACGTCCTGACTTTC,CASSLMSSSGANVLTF
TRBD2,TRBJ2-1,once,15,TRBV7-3,TGTGCCAGCAGCTTAAAACTAGCGAGACGCAATGAGCAGTTCTTC,CASSLKLARRNEQFF
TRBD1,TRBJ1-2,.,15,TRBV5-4,TGTGCCAGCAGCGTTGGACAGGGGGCAGGCTATGGCTACACCTTC,CASSVGQGAGYGYTF
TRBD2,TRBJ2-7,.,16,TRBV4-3,TGCGCCAGCAGCCAAAAGACCGGGACTAGCTCCTACGAGCAGTACTTC,CASSQKTGTSSYEQYF
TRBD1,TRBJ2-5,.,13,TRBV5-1,TGCGCCAGCAGCGACAGGGTCCAGGAGACCCAGTACTTC,CASSDRVQETQYF
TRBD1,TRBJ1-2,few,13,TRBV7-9,TGTGCCAGCAGCTTAGCAGGGGGCCAAGGCTACACCTTC,CASSLAGGQGYTF
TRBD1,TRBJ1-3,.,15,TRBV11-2,TGTGCCAGCAGCTTTGCCGGGACAGGGGGAAACACCATATATTTT,CASSFAGTGGNTIYF